This entry lists 32 T cell receptor beta chains sequenced from one sample in a study of early T cells in non-severe SARS-CoV-2 infection. MiXCR, run by TCRdb on the 5' RACE reads, gives a single entry per CDR3 protein. The table records about 66,000 distinct CDR3 sequences, 13% of them present only once. The specimen sequenced was whole blood. The receptors stem from an adult who was a healthcare worker with PCR-confirmed SARS-CoV-2 infection or an uninfected control (not recorded which).

This clonotype was counted only a few times. This chain joins TRBV20-1 and TRBJ2-1; D is undetermined. CDR3 length: 11 amino acids. Trimming took 0 bases from V and 10 from J, leaving 7 bases between them. Germline V gene data show CDR1 as DFQATT and CDR2 as SNEGSKA (reference sequence). The CDR3 is CSARDMPEQFF. CDR3 in DNA: TGCAGTGCTAGAGATATGCCCGAGCAGTTCTTC.

This clonotype was picked up many times. The gene calls are TRBV6-2 or TRBV6-3 and TRBJ2-7; 9 bases are a match to TRBD1. This CDR3 is built from 16 residues. The germline V gene has CDR1 MNHEY and CDR2 SVGEGT. Germline trimming cut 2 bases from V and 5 bases from J; bases unmatched to any gene: 10. CDR3 coding DNA: TGTGCCAGCAGTTACGGGTTTGGACAGGGGAATCACGAGCAGTACTTC. It is translated as CASSYGFGQGNHEQYF.

The V call is TRBV29-1, the J call TRBJ2-7; 11 bases are a match to TRBD2. The CDR3 has 13 residues. Germline-derived CDR1 and CDR2 are SQVTM and ANQGSEA. Germline trimming cut 4 bases from V and 1 base from J; bases unmatched to any gene: 0. The CDR3 DNA reads TGCAGCGTTGGACTAGCGGGGTCCTACGAGCAGTACTTC. This translates into CSVGLAGSYEQYF.

This clonotype was recorded at least ten times. The J gene is TRBJ2-5, the V gene TRBV6-6, with D perhaps TRBD1 (6 bases). The V gene lost 0 bases and the J gene lost 2 bases, with 7 bases spanning the gap. This CDR3 comprises 14 residues. Germline V gene lookup returns CDR1 MNHNY and CDR2 SVGAGI (reference sequence). The CDR3 loop is CASSYSQGQETQYF. In DNA, the CDR3 is TGTGCCAGCAGTTACTCACAGGGACAAGAGACCCAGTACTTC.

A few counts support this clonotype. The rearrangement links TRBV5-1 to TRBJ2-7; tentatively, D is TRBD2 (5 bases). There are 15 residues in the CDR3. From germline, CDR1 is SGHRS and CDR2 YFSETQ. V lost 6 bases and J 1 base, leaving 17 bases between the germline ends. The CDR3 sequence: CASKTSTGWSYEQYF. In DNA, the CDR3 is TGCGCCAGCAAAACATCGACGGGATGGTCCTACGAGCAGTACTTC.

This clonotype was seen more than once but under ten times. This chain uses TRBV29-1 with TRBJ2-2, with 11 bases that match TRBD2. V lost 7 bases and J lost 5; bases outside the gene matches: 6. The CDR3 consists of 14 residues. Germline V gene lookup returns CDR1 SQVTM and CDR2 ANQGSEA. The CDR3 spells CSGLAGGGTGELFF. CDR3 sequence (DNA): TGCAGCGGATTAGCGGGAGGGGGGACCGGGGAGCTGTTTTTT.

This clonotype has ten or more counts. The chain joins TRBV7-2 to TRBJ1-5, with TRBD1 matching over 8 bases. V lost 5 bases to trimming and J lost 0 bases; unmatched junction nucleotides: 12. CDR1 SGHTA and CDR2 FQGNSA come from the germline V gene. The CDR3 runs to 18 residues. CDR3 in DNA: TGTGCCAGCAGCCATCCGACAGGGGCCCGCCTTAGCAATCAGCCCCAGCATTTT. Protein: CASSHPTGARLSNQPQHF.

The chain carries TRBV29-1 and TRBJ2-5; 11 nucleotides line up with TRBD2. The junction had 3 bases not matched to a gene; V was cut back by 4 bases and J by 2 bases. Germline V gene data show CDR1 as SQVTM and CDR2 as ANQGSEA. The CDR3 extends over 14 amino acids. The CDR3 spells CSVGGLADQETQYF. The CDR3 nucleotides are TGCAGCGTTGGGGGACTAGCGGATCAAGAGACCCAGTACTTC.

This clonotype was counted only a few times. The rearrangement uses TRBV5-1 and TRBJ1-1, with D uncertain. Germline CDR1 reads SGHRS; CDR2 reads YFSETQ. The CDR3 totals 14 residues. The ends were cut back, 2 bases at V and 6 bases at J, with 14 bases in the middle. The CDR3 region is CASSLGSISAEAFF. CDR3 in DNA: TGCGCCAGCAGCTTAGGCAGTATAAGCGCTGAAGCTTTCTTT.

The genes are TRBV3-1 and TRBJ2-3; D remains ambiguous. The CDR3 is 14 amino acids. Germline V gene sequence: CDR1 LGHDT, CDR2 YNNKEL (reference sequence). V lost 4 bases and J 4 bases, leaving 12 bases between the germline ends. The CDR3 region has the DNA TGTGCCAGCAGCCCGCGAGTTCCGGCAGATACGCAGTATTTT. This gives the protein CASSPRVPADTQYF.

In this sample, this clonotype turned up many times. The V gene is TRBV29-1, the J gene TRBJ2-7, with D possibly being TRBD1 (6 bases). The germline gives CDR1 SQVTM, CDR2 ANQGSEA. Between the trimmed V and J ends, which lost 5 bases and 4 bases, there was a span of 9 bases. The CDR3 is 11 residues long. CDR3 loop: CSVTGLYEQYF. The CDR3 coding sequence is TGCAGCGTTACAGGGTTGTACGAGCAGTACTTC.

This clonotype was found many times. The genes are TRBV6-6 and TRBJ2-1; D is possibly TRBD1 (5 bases). The CDR3 runs 14 residues. Germline values: CDR1 MNHNY, CDR2 SVGAGI (reference sequence). The V end was cut by 5 bases, the J end by 6 bases, with 14 bases between. The CDR3 protein is CASSHTHRFNEQFF. DNA for the CDR3: TGTGCCAGCAGTCATACCCACAGGTTCAATGAGCAGTTCTTC.

This clonotype was counted only a few times. The chain couples TRBV29-1 to TRBJ2-7; D possibly corresponds to TRBD1 (6 bases). Germline CDR1 and CDR2: SQVTM and ANQGSEA. Trimming stripped 4 bases from V and 7 bases from J, with 11 bases between. There are 11 residues in the CDR3. CDR3 in amino acids: CSVATGQEQYF. The CDR3 DNA follows: TGCAGCGTTGCAACAGGGCAGGAGCAGTACTTC.

Many counts were recorded for this clonotype. The J gene is TRBJ2-3, the V gene TRBV19, with TRBD2 as a possible D gene (6 bases). This CDR3 is 15 amino acids long. Trimming removed 6 bases from V and 3 bases from J, with 16 bases in between. Germline-derived CDR1 and CDR2 are LNHDA and SQIVND (reference sequence). The CDR3 sequence: CASSPGGAWTDTQYF. The CDR3 DNA reads TGTGCCAGTAGCCCAGGAGGGGCATGGACAGATACGCAGTATTTT.

In its sample, this clonotype ranks as medium-sized. The chain employs TRBV27 and TRBJ2-7, with TRBD2 as a possible D gene (6 bases). Trimming stripped 5 bases from V and 0 bases from J, with 20 bases between. Germline V lookup: CDR1 MNHEY, CDR2 SMNVEV (reference sequence). The CDR3 loop spans 17 amino acids. The CDR3 DNA sequence: TGTGCCAGCAGTCCAAGGGGTCTAGCGACCAGCTCCTACGAGCAGTACTTC. Its protein product is CASSPRGLATSSYEQYF.

This clonotype was seen many times. V is TRBV11-2 and J is TRBJ2-1; 9 bases agree with TRBD1. Germline CDR1 and CDR2: SGHAT and FQNNGV. The V segment lost 0 bases and the J segment 3 bases; nucleotides outside the gene matches: 6. This CDR3 contains 17 residues. CDR3 coding DNA: TGTGCCAGCAGCTTAGAAATCTGGACAGGGGACTACAATGAGCAGTTCTTC. This codes for CASSLEIWTGDYNEQFF.

This clonotype occurred many times. V gene TRBV19 combines with J gene TRBJ2-3; the D gene is possibly TRBD1 (6 bases). V was shortened by 4 bases and J by 2 bases, with 10 bases between the two germline ends. This CDR3 comprises 14 residues. Germline V gives CDR1 LNHDA, CDR2 SQIVND (reference sequence). As DNA, the CDR3 is TGTGCCAGTAGTACTGGACAGCCCACAGATACGCAGTATTTT. It yields the protein CASSTGQPTDTQYF.

The V and J genes are TRBV18 and TRBJ2-7; 10 bases fit TRBD1. J was trimmed by 5 bases and V by 3 bases; bases with no gene match: 4. Germline-derived CDR1 and CDR2 are KGHSH and LQKENI. The CDR3 contains 14 residues. CDR3 nucleotides: TGTGCCAGCTCACCCTCGGACAGGGGGGACGAGCAGTACTTC. Translation gives CASSPSDRGDEQYF.

The table lists this clonotype with a few counts. The chain couples TRBV30 to TRBJ2-7; TRBD2 might be the D (6 bases). From germline, CDR1 is GTSNPN and CDR2 SVGIG (reference sequence). Trimming pared 3 bases from V and 3 bases from J, leaving 12 bases between. This CDR3 region has 13 residues. CDR3 nucleotides: TGTGCCTGGAGGGCCGGGAGACTCTACGAGCAGTACTTC. Translating gives CAWRAGRLYEQYF. Full variable domain (rest looked up from reference TRBV30 and TRBJ2-7): SQTIHQWPATLVQPVGSPLSLECTVEGTSNPNLYWYRQAAGRGLQLLFYSVGIGQISSEVPQNLSASRPQDRQFILSSKKLLLSDSGFYLCAWRAGRLYEQYFGPGTRLTVT.

This chain connects TRBV7-2 to TRBJ2-7, with TRBD1 matching 8 bases. CDR3 length equals 14 residues. V lost 5 bases to trimming and J lost 5 bases; unmatched junction nucleotides: 8. CDR1 SGHTA and CDR2 FQGNSA come from the germline V gene. This chain's CDR3 is CASSLTDRGHEQYF. Here the CDR3 DNA reads TGTGCCAGCAGCCTAACTGACAGGGGTCACGAGCAGTACTTC.

This clonotype was detected ten times or more. V is TRBV11-3 and J is TRBJ2-1, with 8 bases matching TRBD1. The trim removed 5 bases at V and 0 bases at J, leaving 9 bases unmatched. Per the germline V gene, CDR1 is SGHNT and CDR2 is YENEEA. The CDR3 runs 17 residues. The DNA of the CDR3 is TGTGCCAGCAGCCTAGGGACAGGATACAGCTCCTACAATGAGCAGTTCTTC. Translated: CASSLGTGYSSYNEQFF.

The V and J genes are TRBV6-2 or TRBV6-3 and TRBJ2-7; 9 positions match TRBD1. The CDR3 covers 15 residues. CDR1 and CDR2 (germline): MNHEY, SVGEGT. V dropped 7 bases and J dropped 6; count of bases not matched to a gene: 13. CDR3 sequence reads: CASTRDAGTGSEQYF. CDR3 nucleotide sequence: TGTGCCAGCACTAGAGACGCCGGGACAGGGAGCGAGCAGTACTTC.

The chain employs TRBV6-5 and TRBJ2-2; the D gene is possibly TRBD1 (5 bases). The CDR3 is 13 residues long. Germline V gives CDR1 MNHEY, CDR2 SVGAGI. Between the trimmed V and J ends, which lost 4 bases and 6 bases, there was a span of 9 bases. CDR3 in amino acids: CASSSRVPGELFF. DNA of the CDR3: TGTGCCAGCAGTTCCAGGGTGCCCGGGGAGCTGTTTTTT.

This rearrangement joins TRBV29-1 to TRBJ2-3; D perhaps matches TRBD2 (6 bases). Germline V lookup: CDR1 SQVTM, CDR2 ANQGSEA. Trimming pared 3 bases from V and 14 bases from J, leaving 12 bases between. The CDR3 is made up of 10 amino acids. This chain's CDR3 is CSVDWREPYF. The CDR3 nucleotides read TGCAGCGTTGATTGGAGGGAGCCGTATTTT.

This clonotype was recorded at least ten times. The gene calls are TRBV9 and TRBJ2-1; the D gene could be TRBD1 or TRBD2 (6 bases each). V was cut by 4 bases and J by 10 bases, with 15 bases left in between. The CDR3 is 13 residues long. CDR1 and CDR2 from the germline V gene are SGDLS and YYNGEE. The CDR3 DNA sequence: TGTGCCAGCAGCCCACTGGAAGGGGGGGAGCAGTTCTTC. It encodes CASSPLEGGEQFF.

This chain uses TRBV5-4 with TRBJ1-1, with D hard to call. CDR3 length: 14 amino acids. The germline gives CDR1 SGHNT, CDR2 YYREEE (reference sequence). Trimming shortened V by 2 bases and J by 1 base, and 9 bases separated the two germline ends. The CDR3, as DNA: TGTGCCAGCAGCTTACAAACACGGAACACTGAAGCTTTCTTT. Protein: CASSLQTRNTEAFF.

This clonotype was detected ten times or more. The chain combines TRBV7-9 with TRBJ2-1; D perhaps matches TRBD1 (6 bases). CDR1 and CDR2 from the germline V gene are SEHNR and FQNEAQ (reference sequence). With 5 bases removed from V and 5 bases from J, the gap between germline ends came to 13 bases. This CDR3 has 14 residues. The CDR3 DNA reads as TGTGCCAGCAGCCCTACACCAGGGGACAATGAGCAGTTCTTC. It translates to CASSPTPGDNEQFF. Together with reference TRBV7-9 and TRBJ2-1, the CDR3 gives the full variable domain: DTGVSQNPRHKITKRGQNVTFRCDPISEHNRLYWYRQTLGQGPEFLTYFQNEAQLEKSRLLSDRFSAERPKGSFSTLEIQRTEQGDSAMYLCASSPTPGDNEQFFGPGTRLTVL.

The chain joins TRBV20-1 to TRBJ1-5; no definite D call. The CDR3 contains 13 residues. Between the trimmed V and J ends, which lost 7 bases and 0 bases, there was a span of 10 bases. From germline, CDR1 is DFQATT and CDR2 SNEGSKA (reference sequence). CDR3 sequence (DNA): TGCAGTGTTTCTTCGGATAGCAATCAGCCCCAGCATTTT. This sequence encodes CSVSSDSNQPQHF.

The CDR3 loop is CSGTVRSSYNEQFF. DNA for the CDR3: TGCAGCGGGACCGTCCGCAGCTCCTACAATGAGCAGTTCTTC. This chain connects TRBV29-1 to TRBJ2-1; D is unresolved. Between the trimmed V and J ends, which lost 7 bases and 0 bases, there was a span of 13 bases. The CDR3 consists of 14 residues. Germline CDR1 is SQVTM and CDR2 is ANQGSEA.

This clonotype was found a few times. The chain has TRBV6-5 and TRBJ2-7; D is perhaps TRBD1 (5 bases). Germline CDR1 reads MNHEY; CDR2 reads SVGAGI. The CDR3 extends over 16 amino acids. With 7 bases removed from V and 3 bases from J, the gap between germline ends came to 22 bases. The CDR3 DNA sequence: TGTGCCAGCACCGCCGGGTGGGGCTCCTACTACTACGAGCAGTACTTC. Translated, it gives CASTAGWGSYYYEQYF.

This clonotype was recorded at least ten times. The V and J genes are TRBV20-1 and TRBJ2-7; unclear D gene. The CDR3 extends over 11 amino acids. CDR1 DFQATT and CDR2 SNEGSKA come from the germline V gene (reference sequence). Trimming took off 2 bases at V and 3 bases at J, with 5 bases between the two ends. The CDR3: CSARLVYEQYF. DNA of the CDR3: TGCAGTGCTAGACTAGTCTACGAGCAGTACTTC.

This clonotype was seen more than once but under ten times. This chain joins TRBV28 and TRBJ2-7, with 10 bases matching TRBD2. The CDR3 is 13 residues long. Per the germline V gene, CDR1 is MDHEN and CDR2 is SYDVKM. Unmatched junction bases numbered 9, after V lost 5 bases and J lost 11 bases. DNA for the CDR3: TGTGCCAGCAGTCTGGGACTAGCGATTGGGGAGTACTTC. This sequence encodes CASSLGLAIGEYF.